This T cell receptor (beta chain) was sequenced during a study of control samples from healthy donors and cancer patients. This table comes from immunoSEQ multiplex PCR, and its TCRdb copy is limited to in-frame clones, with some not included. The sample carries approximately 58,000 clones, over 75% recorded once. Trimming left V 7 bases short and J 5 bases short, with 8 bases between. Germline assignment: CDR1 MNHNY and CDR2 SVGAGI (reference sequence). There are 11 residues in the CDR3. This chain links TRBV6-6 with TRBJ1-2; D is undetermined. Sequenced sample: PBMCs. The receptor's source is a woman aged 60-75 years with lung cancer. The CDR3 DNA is TGTGCCAGCATTGGGAATTATGGCTACACCTTC. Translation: CASIGNYGYTF.